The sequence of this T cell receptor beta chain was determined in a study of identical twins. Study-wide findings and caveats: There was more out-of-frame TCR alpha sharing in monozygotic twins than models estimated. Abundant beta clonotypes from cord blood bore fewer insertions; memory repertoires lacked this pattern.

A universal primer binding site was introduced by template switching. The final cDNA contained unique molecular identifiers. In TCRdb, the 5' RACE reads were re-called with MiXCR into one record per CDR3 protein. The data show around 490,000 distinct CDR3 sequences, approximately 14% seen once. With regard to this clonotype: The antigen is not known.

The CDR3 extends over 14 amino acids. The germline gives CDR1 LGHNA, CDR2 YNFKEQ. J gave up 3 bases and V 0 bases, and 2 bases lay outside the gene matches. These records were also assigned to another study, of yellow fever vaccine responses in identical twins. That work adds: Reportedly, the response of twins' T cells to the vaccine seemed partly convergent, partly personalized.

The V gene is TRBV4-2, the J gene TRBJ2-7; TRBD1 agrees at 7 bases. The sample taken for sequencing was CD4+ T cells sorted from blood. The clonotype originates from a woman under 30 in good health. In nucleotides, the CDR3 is TGTGCCAGCAGCCAAGAGGGGACAGTCTACGAGCAGTACTTC. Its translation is CASSQEGTVYEQYF.